This T cell receptor beta chain was sequenced for a study of cytomegalovirus exposure and HLA in healthy donors. Study-wide results and caveats: Within the approximately 110 validation repertoires, first-cohort TCR clusters tended to co-occur, according to a later analysis.

Produced via immunoSEQ multiplex PCR; TCRdb's table is partial and in-frame only. The table includes around 250,000 clones, 90% detected once. V lost 6 bases to trimming and J lost 6 bases, with 17 bases between them. CDR1 is MNHEY, CDR2 SMNVEV, per germline (reference sequence). The CDR3 covers 14 residues. Comment on this clone: Its target is unknown.

The chain couples TRBV27 to TRBJ1-2; no clear D. The sequence was obtained from a woman in her late teens or twenties in good health and CMV-seronegative. The specimen was PBMCs. The DNA of the CDR3 is TGTGCCAGCAGCCCCGCCGGGCGGGCTGATGGCTACACCTTC. The encoded protein is CASSPAGRADGYTF.